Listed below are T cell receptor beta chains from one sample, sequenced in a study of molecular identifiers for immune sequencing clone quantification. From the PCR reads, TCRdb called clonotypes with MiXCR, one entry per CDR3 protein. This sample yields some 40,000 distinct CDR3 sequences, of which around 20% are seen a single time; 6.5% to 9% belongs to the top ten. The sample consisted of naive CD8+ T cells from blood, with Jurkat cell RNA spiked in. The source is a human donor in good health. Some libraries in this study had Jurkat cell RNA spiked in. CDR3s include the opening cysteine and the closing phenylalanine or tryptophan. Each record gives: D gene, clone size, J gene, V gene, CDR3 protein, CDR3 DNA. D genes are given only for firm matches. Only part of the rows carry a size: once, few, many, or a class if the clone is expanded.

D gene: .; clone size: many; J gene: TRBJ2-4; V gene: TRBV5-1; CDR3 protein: CASSLAPGGVAKNIQYF; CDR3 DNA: TGCGCCAGCAGCTTGGCCCCGGGTGGAGTCGCCAAAAACATTCAGTACTTC
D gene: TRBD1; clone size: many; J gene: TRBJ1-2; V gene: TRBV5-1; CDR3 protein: CASSDPGQGYRGYGYTF; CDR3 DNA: TGCGCCAGCAGCGACCCGGGACAGGGTTACCGTGGGTATGGCTACACCTTC
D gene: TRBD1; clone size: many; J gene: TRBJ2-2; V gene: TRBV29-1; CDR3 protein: CSVVGQGKAGELFF; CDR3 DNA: TGCAGCGTTGTTGGACAGGGGAAAGCCGGGGAGCTGTTTTTT
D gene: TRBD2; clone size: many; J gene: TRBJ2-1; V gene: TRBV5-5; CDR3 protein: CASSLPSGTNEQFF; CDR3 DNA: TGTGCCAGCAGCTTGCCTAGCGGGACCAATGAGCAGTTCTTC
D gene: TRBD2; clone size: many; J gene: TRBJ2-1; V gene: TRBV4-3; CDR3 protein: CASSQDGDYYNEQFF; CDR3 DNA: TGCGCCAGCAGCCAAGATGGGGACTATTACAATGAGCAGTTCTTC
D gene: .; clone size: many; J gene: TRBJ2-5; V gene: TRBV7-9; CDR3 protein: CASSLGSLSDETQYF; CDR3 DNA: TGTGCCAGCAGCTTAGGGTCTCTCTCGGATGAGACCCAGTACTTC
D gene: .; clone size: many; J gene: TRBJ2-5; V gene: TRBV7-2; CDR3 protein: CASSLAPGVQETQYF; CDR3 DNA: TGTGCCAGCAGCTTAGCACCAGGAGTCCAAGAGACCCAGTACTTC
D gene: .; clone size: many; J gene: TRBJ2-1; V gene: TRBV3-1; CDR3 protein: CASSQGSNEQFF; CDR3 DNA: TGTGCCAGCAGCCAAGGAAGCAATGAGCAGTTCTTC
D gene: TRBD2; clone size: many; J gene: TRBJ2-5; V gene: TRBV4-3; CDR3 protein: CASSPRLAEETQYF; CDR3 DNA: TGCGCCAGCAGCCCACGACTAGCCGAAGAGACCCAGTACTTC
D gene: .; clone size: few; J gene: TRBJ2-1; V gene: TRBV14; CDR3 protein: CASSPWSSYNERFF; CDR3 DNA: TGTGCCAGCAGCCCCTGGTCAAGCTACAATGAGCGGTTCTTC
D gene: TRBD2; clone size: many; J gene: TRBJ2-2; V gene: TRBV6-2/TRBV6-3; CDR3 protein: CASVAGNTGELFF; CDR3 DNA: TGTGCCAGCGTAGCGGGAAACACCGGGGAGCTGTTTTTT
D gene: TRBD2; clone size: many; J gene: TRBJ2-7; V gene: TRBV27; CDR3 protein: CASSFNSGGEQYF; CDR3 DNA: TGTGCCAGCAGTTTCAACTCGGGGGGCGAGCAGTACTTC
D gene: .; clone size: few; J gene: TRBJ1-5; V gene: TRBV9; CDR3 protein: CASSVGTGSQPQHF; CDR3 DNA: TGTGCCAGCAGCGTAGGAACAGGGAGTCAGCCCCAGCATTTT
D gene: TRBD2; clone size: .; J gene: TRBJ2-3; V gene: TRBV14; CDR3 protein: CASSQDWSSGNTDTQYF; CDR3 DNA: TGTGCCAGCAGCCAAGATTGGTCTAGCGGGAACACAGATACGCAGTATTTT
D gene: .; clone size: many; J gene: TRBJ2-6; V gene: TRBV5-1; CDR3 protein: CASSLTVPSGANVLTF; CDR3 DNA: TGCGCCAGCAGCTTGACAGTTCCCTCTGGGGCCAACGTCCTGACTTTC
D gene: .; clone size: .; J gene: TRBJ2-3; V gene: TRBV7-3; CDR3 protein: CASSFQGVDTQYF; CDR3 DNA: TGTGCCAGCAGCTTCCAGGGTGTAGATACGCAGTATTTT
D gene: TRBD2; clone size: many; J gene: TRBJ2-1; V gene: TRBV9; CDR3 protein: CASSSRLAGASDEQFF; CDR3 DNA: TGTGCCAGCAGCTCCCGACTAGCGGGAGCGTCGGATGAGCAGTTCTTC
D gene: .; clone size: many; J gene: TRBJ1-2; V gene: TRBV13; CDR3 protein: CASSVSRAGYTF; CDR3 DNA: TGTGCCAGCAGCGTGTCCCGGGCCGGCTACACCTTC
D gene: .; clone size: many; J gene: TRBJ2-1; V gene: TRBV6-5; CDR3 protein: CASSYGGRKGEQFF; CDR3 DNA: TGTGCCAGCAGTTACGGGGGGAGGAAGGGTGAGCAGTTCTTC
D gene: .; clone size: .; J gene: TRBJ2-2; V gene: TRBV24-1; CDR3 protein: CATATTRTNTGELFF; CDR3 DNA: TGTGCCACCGCTACGACCAGGACGAACACCGGGGAGCTGTTTTTT
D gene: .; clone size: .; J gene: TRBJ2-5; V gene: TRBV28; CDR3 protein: CASSTRQQETQYF; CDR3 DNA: TGTGCCAGCAGTACACGACAGCAAGAGACCCAGTACTTC
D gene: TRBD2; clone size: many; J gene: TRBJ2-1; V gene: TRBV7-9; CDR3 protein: CASSSRLAGGPVSYNEQFF; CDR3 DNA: TGTGCCAGCAGCTCGCGACTAGCGGGAGGGCCTGTCTCCTACAATGAGCAGTTCTTC
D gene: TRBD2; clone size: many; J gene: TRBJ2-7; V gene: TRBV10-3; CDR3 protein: CAMSTSGTSYEQYF; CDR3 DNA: TGTGCCATGTCGACTAGCGGGACTTCCTACGAGCAGTACTTC
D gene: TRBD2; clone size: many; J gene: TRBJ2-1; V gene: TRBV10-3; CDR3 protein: CAISPLAGDYNEQFF; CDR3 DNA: TGTGCCATCAGTCCACTAGCGGGGGACTACAATGAGCAGTTCTTC
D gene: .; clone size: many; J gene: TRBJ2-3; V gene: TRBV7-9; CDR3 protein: CASSFPTGSTDTQYF; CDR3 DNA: TGTGCCAGCAGCTTCCCGACAGGAAGCACAGATACGCAGTATTTT
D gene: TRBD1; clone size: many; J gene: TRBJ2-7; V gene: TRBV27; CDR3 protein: CASSPAGTGDYEQYF; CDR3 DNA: TGTGCCAGCAGTCCAGCCGGGACAGGGGACTACGAGCAGTACTTC
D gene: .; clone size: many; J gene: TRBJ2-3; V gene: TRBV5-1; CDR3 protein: CASSFNTDTQYF; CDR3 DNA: TGCGCCAGCAGCTTTAACACAGATACGCAGTATTTT
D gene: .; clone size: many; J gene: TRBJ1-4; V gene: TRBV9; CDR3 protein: CASSGTGRKLFF; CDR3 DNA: TGTGCCAGCAGCGGCACGGGACGAAAACTGTTTTTT
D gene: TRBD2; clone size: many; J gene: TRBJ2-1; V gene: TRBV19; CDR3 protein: CASSIGSSGMHEQFF; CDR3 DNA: TGTGCCAGTAGTATAGGCTCTAGCGGGATGCATGAGCAGTTCTTC
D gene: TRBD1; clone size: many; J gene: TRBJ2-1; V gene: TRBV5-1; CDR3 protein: CASSLSLAGGTYNEQFF; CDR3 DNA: TGCGCCAGCAGCTTGTCTCTCGCAGGGGGTACCTACAATGAGCAGTTCTTC